The present TCR beta chain was sequenced within a study of tumour-infiltrating T cells in Burkitt lymphoma. V was pared by 8 bases and J by 0 bases, with 9 bases of the junction left unmatched. The CDR3 contains 16 residues. Germline values: CDR1 MDHEN, CDR2 SYDVKM. Repertoires were generated with immunoSEQ multiplex PCR, while TCRdb's copy carries only in-frame clones and drops some. The sample lists 15,000 to 20,000 clones, 70% to 80% seen once, with 2.1% in the top ten. The sequence was obtained from a human donor with diffuse large B-cell lymphoma. V gene TRBV28 combines with J gene TRBJ1-1; TRBD1 matches 10 bases. The material sequenced was tumor tissue. CDR3 in DNA: TGTGCCAGCGAGGGGGGGACAGGGGAAATGAACACTGAAGCTTTCTTT. The encoded protein is CASEGGTGEMNTEAFF.